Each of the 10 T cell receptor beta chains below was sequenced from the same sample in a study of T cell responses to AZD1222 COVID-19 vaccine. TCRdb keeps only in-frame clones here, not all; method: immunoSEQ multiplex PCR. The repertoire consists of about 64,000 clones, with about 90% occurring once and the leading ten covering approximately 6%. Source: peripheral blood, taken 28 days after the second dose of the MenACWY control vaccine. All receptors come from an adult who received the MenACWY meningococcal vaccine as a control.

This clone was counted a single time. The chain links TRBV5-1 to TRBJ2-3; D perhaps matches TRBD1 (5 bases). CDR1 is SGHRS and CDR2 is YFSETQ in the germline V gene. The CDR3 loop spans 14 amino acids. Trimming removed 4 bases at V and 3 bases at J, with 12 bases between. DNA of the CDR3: TGCGCCAGCAGCGTCGACCAGGGAACAGATACGCAGTATTTT. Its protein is CASSVDQGTDTQYF.

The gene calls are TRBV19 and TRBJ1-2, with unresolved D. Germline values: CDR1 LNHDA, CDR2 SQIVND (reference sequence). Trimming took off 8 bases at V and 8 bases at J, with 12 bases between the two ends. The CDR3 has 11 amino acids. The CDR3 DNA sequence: TGTGCCAGTTCCATCAGCGAAGGCTACACCTTC. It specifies CASSISEGYTF.

The CDR3 sequence: CASSIVSGNTIYF. Here the CDR3 DNA reads TGTGCCAGTAGTATAGTCTCTGGAAACACCATATATTTT. This chain uses TRBV19 with TRBJ1-3; D is ambiguous. Trimming cost V 1 base and J 0 bases, with 1 base left between them. This CDR3 contains 13 residues. Germline loops: CDR1 LNHDA, CDR2 SQIVND (reference sequence).

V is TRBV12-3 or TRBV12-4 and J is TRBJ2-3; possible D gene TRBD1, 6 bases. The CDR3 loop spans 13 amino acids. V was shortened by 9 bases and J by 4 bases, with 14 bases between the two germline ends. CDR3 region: CASTGIAADTQYF. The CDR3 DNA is TGTGCCAGTACAGGGATTGCCGCAGATACGCAGTATTTT.

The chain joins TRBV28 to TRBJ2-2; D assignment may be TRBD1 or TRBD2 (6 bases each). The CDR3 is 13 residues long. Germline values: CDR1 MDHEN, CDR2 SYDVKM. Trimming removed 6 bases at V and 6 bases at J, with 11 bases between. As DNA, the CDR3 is TGTGCCAGCAGGACCGGGGGCTCCGGGGAGCTGTTTTTT. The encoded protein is CASRTGGSGELFF.

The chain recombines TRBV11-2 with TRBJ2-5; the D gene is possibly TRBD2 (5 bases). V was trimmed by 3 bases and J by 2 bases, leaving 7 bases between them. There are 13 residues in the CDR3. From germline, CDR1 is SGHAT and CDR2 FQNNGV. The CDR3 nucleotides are TGTGCCAGCAGCTTGCGGACTCAAGAGACCCAGTACTTC. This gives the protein CASSLRTQETQYF.

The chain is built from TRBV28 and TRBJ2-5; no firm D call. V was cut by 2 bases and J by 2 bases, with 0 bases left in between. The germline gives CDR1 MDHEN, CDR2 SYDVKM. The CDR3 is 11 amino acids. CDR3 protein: CASSLQETQYF. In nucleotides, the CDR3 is TGTGCCAGCAGTTTACAAGAGACCCAGTACTTC.

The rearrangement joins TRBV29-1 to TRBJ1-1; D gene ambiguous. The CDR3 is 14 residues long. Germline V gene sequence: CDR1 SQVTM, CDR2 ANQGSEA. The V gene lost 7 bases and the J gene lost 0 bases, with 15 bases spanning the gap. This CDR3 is CSATVGNVNTEAFF. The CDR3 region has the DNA TGCAGCGCTACGGTCGGAAACGTGAACACTGAAGCTTTCTTT.

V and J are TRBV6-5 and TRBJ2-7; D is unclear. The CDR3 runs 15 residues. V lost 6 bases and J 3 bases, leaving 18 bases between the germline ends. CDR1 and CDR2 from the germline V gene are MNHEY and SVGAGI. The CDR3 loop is CASRRSSGSLYEQYF. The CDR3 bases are TGTGCCAGCAGACGAAGTTCCGGGTCCCTCTACGAGCAGTACTTC.

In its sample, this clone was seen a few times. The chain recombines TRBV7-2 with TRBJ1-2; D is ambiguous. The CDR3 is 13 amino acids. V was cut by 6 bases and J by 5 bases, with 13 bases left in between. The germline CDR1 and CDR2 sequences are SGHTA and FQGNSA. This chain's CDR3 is CASSSGPQYGYTF. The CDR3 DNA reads TGTGCCAGCAGTAGCGGGCCGCAATATGGCTACACCTTC. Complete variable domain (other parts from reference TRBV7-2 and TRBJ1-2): GAGVSQSPSNKVTEKGKDVELRCDPISGHTALYWYRQSLGQGLEFLIYFQGNSAPDKSGLPSDRFSAERTGGSVSTLTIQRTQQEDSAVYLCASSSGPQYGYTFGSGTRLTVV.